Listed below are T cell receptor beta chains from one sample, sequenced in a study of T cell responses to AZD1222 COVID-19 vaccine. TCRdb keeps only in-frame clones here, not all; method: immunoSEQ multiplex PCR. The table has approximately 130,000 clones, roughly 93% seen once. The sequences come from peripheral blood, collected on day 0 of AZD1222 vaccination. These receptors were taken from an adult in good health. Both conserved end residues are part of each CDR3. The order of the fields is D gene, J gene, V gene, clone size, CDR3 protein, CDR3 DNA. D genes are given only for firm matches. Size is stated for part of the rows, as once, few or many counts, or as a class when the clone is expanded.

D: NA
J: TRBJ1-2
V: TRBV3-1/TRBV3-2
size: NA
CDR3: CASSQGFGNGYTF
DNA: TGTGCCAGCAGCCAAGGGTTTGGGAATGGCTACACCTTC

D: NA
J: TRBJ1-1
V: TRBV11-1
size: NA
CDR3: CASRLRPSYEAFF
DNA: TGTGCCAGCCGGTTGAGGCCTAGTTATGAAGCTTTCTTT

D: NA
J: TRBJ1-1
V: TRBV15
size: NA
CDR3: CATSRAGIYEAFF
DNA: TGTGCCACCAGCAGAGCCGGGATCTATGAAGCTTTCTTT

D: TRBD2
J: TRBJ2-7
V: TRBV7-9
size: NA
CDR3: CASGRELSYEQYF
DNA: TGTGCCAGCGGGAGGGAGCTCTCCTACGAGCAGTACTTC

D: NA
J: TRBJ1-3
V: TRBV18
size: NA
CDR3: CASSPVVPMAGNTIYF
DNA: TGTGCCAGCTCACCAGTGGTCCCAATGGCTGGAAACACCATATATTTT

D: TRBD1
J: TRBJ1-1
V: TRBV2
size: NA
CDR3: CASRLRDRNTEAFF
DNA: TGTGCCAGCAGACTCCGGGACAGAAACACTGAAGCTTTCTTT

D: TRBD1
J: TRBJ1-5
V: TRBV7-8
size: NA
CDR3: CASSWRGQGNQPQHF
DNA: TGTGCCAGCAGCTGGAGGGGGCAGGGGAATCAGCCCCAGCATTTT

D: NA
J: TRBJ2-7
V: TRBV6-5
size: NA
CDR3: CASSRDKSSYEQYF
DNA: TGTGCCAGCAGCCGGGACAAATCCTCCTACGAGCAGTACTTC

D: TRBD1
J: TRBJ2-1
V: TRBV28
size: NA
CDR3: CASRGQKTYNEQFF
DNA: TGTGCCAGCCGGGGACAGAAAACCTACAATGAGCAGTTCTTC

D: TRBD2
J: TRBJ2-5
V: TRBV5-1
size: NA
CDR3: CASSPPPLAGSSETQYF
DNA: TGCGCCAGCAGTCCCCCTCCATTAGCGGGATCATCGGAGACCCAGTACTTC

D: TRBD2
J: TRBJ2-5
V: TRBV14
size: NA
CDR3: CASAKGGGGSKTQYF
DNA: TGTGCCAGCGCAAAAGGTGGAGGCGGGAGTAAGACCCAGTACTTC

D: NA
J: TRBJ2-6
V: TRBV2
size: NA
CDR3: CASMGWGLTF
DNA: TGTGCCAGCATGGGGTGGGGGCTGACTTTC

D: TRBD2
J: TRBJ2-7
V: TRBV7-9
size: NA
CDR3: CASSSTSGRNEQYF
DNA: TGTGCCAGCAGCTCGACTAGCGGGAGAAACGAGCAGTACTTC

D: NA
J: TRBJ1-5
V: TRBV19
size: NA
CDR3: CASSIGRVNQPQHF
DNA: TGTGCCAGTAGTATAGGACGGGTCAATCAGCCCCAGCATTTT

D: NA
J: TRBJ1-2
V: TRBV3-1/TRBV3-2
size: NA
CDR3: CASSQDQGTATF
DNA: TGTGCCAGCAGCCAAGATCAGGGAACAGCCACCTTC

D: TRBD1
J: TRBJ1-6
V: TRBV7-8
size: NA
CDR3: CASSLETGGLSPLHF
DNA: TGTGCCAGCAGCTTAGAGACAGGGGGACTGTCACCCCTCCACTTT

D: NA
J: TRBJ2-2
V: TRBV29-1
size: NA
CDR3: CSGGRSADTGELFF
DNA: TGCAGCGGGGGACGGTCCGCGGACACCGGGGAGCTGTTTTTT

D: NA
J: TRBJ2-2
V: TRBV12-2
size: NA
CDR3: CASRLVAGAGFAGELFF
DNA: TGTGCAAGTCGCTTAGTTGCGGGAGCGGGCTTTGCCGGGGAGCTGTTTTTT

D: NA
J: TRBJ1-2
V: TRBV6-5
size: NA
CDR3: CASSYSGVGSYGYTF
DNA: TGTGCCAGCAGTTACTCAGGGGTTGGCAGCTATGGCTACACCTTC

D: NA
J: TRBJ1-1
V: TRBV7-8
size: NA
CDR3: CASSLLGRVAFF
DNA: TGTGCCAGCAGCTTGTTGGGCAGGGTGGCTTTCTTT

D: TRBD1
J: TRBJ1-2
V: TRBV7-9
size: NA
CDR3: CASSFGTGAQGLGYTF
DNA: TGTGCCAGCAGCTTCGGGACAGGGGCCCAGGGTCTGGGCTACACCTTC

D: TRBD1
J: TRBJ1-2
V: TRBV28
size: NA
CDR3: CASRAITDRVSGYTF
DNA: TGTGCCAGCAGGGCGATCACGGACAGGGTATCAGGCTACACCTTC

D: NA
J: TRBJ2-5
V: TRBV9
size: NA
CDR3: CASSVDTGPPETQYF
DNA: TGTGCCAGCAGCGTAGATACAGGGCCTCCGGAGACCCAGTACTTC

D: NA
J: TRBJ2-7
V: TRBV11-2
size: NA
CDR3: CASSYSSSDWYEQYF
DNA: TGTGCCAGCAGCTACTCTTCGAGCGATTGGTACGAGCAGTACTTC

D: NA
J: TRBJ2-7
V: TRBV28
size: NA
CDR3: CASSLHSPSGDEQYF
DNA: TGTGCCAGCAGTTTACATTCCCCCTCGGGGGACGAGCAGTACTTC

D: NA
J: TRBJ1-3
V: TRBV5-1
size: NA
CDR3: CASSLGVSSGNTIYF
DNA: TGCGCCAGCAGCTTGGGGGTGAGCTCTGGAAACACCATATATTTT

D: NA
J: TRBJ1-3
V: TRBV11-3
size: NA
CDR3: CASSPGPSSGNTIYF
DNA: TGTGCCAGCAGTCCGGGACCGAGCTCTGGAAACACCATATATTTT

D: NA
J: TRBJ1-3
V: TRBV5-6
size: NA
CDR3: CASSLVAGNTIYF
DNA: TGTGCCAGCAGCTTGGTTGCGGGAAACACCATATATTTT

D: NA
J: TRBJ1-6
V: TRBV27
size: NA
CDR3: CASSLRLHNSPLHF
DNA: TGTGCCAGCAGTTTAAGACTCCATAATTCACCCCTCCACTTT

D: NA
J: TRBJ2-5
V: TRBV4-2
size: NA
CDR3: CASSQGAGVGETQYF
DNA: TGTGCCAGCAGCCAAGGGGCAGGGGTGGGGGAGACCCAGTACTTC

D: NA
J: TRBJ1-5
V: TRBV6-1
size: NA
CDR3: CASSEPRGLGQPQHF
DNA: TGTGCCAGCAGTGAACCCAGGGGATTAGGTCAGCCCCAGCATTTT

D: NA
J: TRBJ2-3
V: TRBV28
size: NA
CDR3: CASTPWVTDTQYF
DNA: TGTGCCAGCACCCCCTGGGTCACAGATACGCAGTATTTT

D: NA
J: TRBJ2-5
V: TRBV9
size: NA
CDR3: CASSVLADQETQYF
DNA: TGTGCCAGCAGCGTGCTAGCCGACCAAGAGACCCAGTACTTC

D: NA
J: TRBJ2-1
V: TRBV19
size: NA
CDR3: CASSIRRSSSYNEQFF
DNA: TGTGCCAGTAGTATTCGGCGGTCGAGCTCCTACAATGAGCAGTTCTTC

D: NA
J: TRBJ1-4
V: TRBV5-1
size: NA
CDR3: CASSILSTGEKLFF
DNA: TGCGCCAGCAGCATCCTAAGTACGGGGGAAAAACTGTTTTTT

D: NA
J: TRBJ2-3
V: TRBV6-5
size: NA
CDR3: CASSYSVVGRDTQYF
DNA: TGTGCCAGCAGTTATTCAGTTGTGGGGCGCGATACGCAGTATTTT

D: NA
J: TRBJ2-1
V: TRBV30
size: NA
CDR3: CAWSVYEQFF
DNA: TGTGCCTGGAGTGTCTATGAGCAGTTCTTC

D: NA
J: TRBJ1-5
V: TRBV9
size: few
CDR3: CASSLGPSNQPQHF
DNA: TGTGCCAGCAGCCTCGGACCGAGCAATCAGCCCCAGCATTTT

D: NA
J: TRBJ1-3
V: TRBV15
size: NA
CDR3: CATSAALSGNTIYF
DNA: TGTGCCACCAGCGCGGCCCTCTCTGGAAACACCATATATTTT

D: TRBD2
J: TRBJ2-7
V: TRBV28
size: NA
CDR3: CASSFFGTNSYEQYF
DNA: TGTGCCAGCAGTTTCTTTGGGACTAACTCCTACGAGCAGTACTTC

D: NA
J: TRBJ1-4
V: TRBV6-5
size: NA
CDR3: CASRMDGATNEKLFF
DNA: TGTGCCAGCAGAATGGACGGTGCAACTAATGAAAAACTGTTTTTT

D: NA
J: TRBJ2-2
V: TRBV10-3
size: NA
CDR3: CAISADLTGELFF
DNA: TGTGCCATCAGTGCGGACCTCACCGGGGAGCTGTTTTTT

D: TRBD1
J: TRBJ1-1
V: TRBV6-5
size: NA
CDR3: CASIDRANTEAFF
DNA: TGTGCCAGCATCGACAGGGCGAACACTGAAGCTTTCTTT

D: NA
J: TRBJ1-2
V: TRBV10-3
size: NA
CDR3: CAISGRLSSDYGYTF
DNA: TGTGCCATCAGTGGGAGACTCTCGTCCGACTATGGCTACACCTTC

D: NA
J: TRBJ2-7
V: TRBV6-5
size: NA
CDR3: CASTPAQGRVYEQYF
DNA: TGTGCCAGCACCCCAGCTCAGGGAAGGGTCTACGAGCAGTACTTC

D: NA
J: TRBJ2-6
V: TRBV6-5
size: NA
CDR3: CASSTNRAGANVLTF
DNA: TGTGCCAGCAGCACTAACAGGGCTGGGGCCAACGTCCTGACTTTC

D: NA
J: TRBJ1-1
V: TRBV18
size: few
CDR3: CASSLDTNTEAFF
DNA: TGTGCCAGCTCCCTCGATACGAACACTGAAGCTTTCTTT

D: NA
J: TRBJ1-5
V: TRBV16
size: NA
CDR3: CASSRRWVGNSSNQPQHF
DNA: TGTGCCAGCAGCCGACGATGGGTCGGGAACAGTTCCAATCAGCCCCAGCATTTT